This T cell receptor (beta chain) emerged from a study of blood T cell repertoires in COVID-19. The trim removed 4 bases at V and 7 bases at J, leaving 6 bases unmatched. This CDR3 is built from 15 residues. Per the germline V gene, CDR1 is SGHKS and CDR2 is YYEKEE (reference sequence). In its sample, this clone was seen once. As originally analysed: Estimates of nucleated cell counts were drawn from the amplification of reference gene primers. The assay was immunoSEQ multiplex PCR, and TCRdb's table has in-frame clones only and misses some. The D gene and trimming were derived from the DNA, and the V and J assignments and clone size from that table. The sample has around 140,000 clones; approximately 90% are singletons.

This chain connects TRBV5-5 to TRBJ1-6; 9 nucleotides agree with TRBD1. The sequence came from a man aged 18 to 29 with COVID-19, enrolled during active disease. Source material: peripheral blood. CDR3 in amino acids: CASSLDRGINSPLHF. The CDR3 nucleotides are TGTGCCAGCAGCCTCGACAGGGGGATCAATTCACCCCTCCACTTT. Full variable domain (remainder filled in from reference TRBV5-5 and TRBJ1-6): DAGVTQSPTHLIKTRGQQVTLRCSPISGHKSVSWYQQVLGQGPQFIFQYYEKEERGRGNFPDRFSARQFPNYSSELNVNALLLGDSALYLCASSLDRGINSPLHFGNGTRLTVT.